These 17 T cell receptor beta chains were all obtained from the same sample, sequenced in a study of early T cells in non-severe SARS-CoV-2 infection. TCRdb passed the 5' RACE reads through MiXCR, listing each CDR3 protein once. This repertoire shows tens of thousands of distinct CDR3 sequences, around 10% found once; its top ten account for more than 4.5%. Sequenced material: whole blood. The receptor source for this set is an adult who was a healthcare worker with PCR-confirmed SARS-CoV-2 infection or an uninfected control (not recorded which).

This clonotype was picked up a small number of times. The V and J genes are TRBV19 and TRBJ1-2; TRBD1 matches at 10 bases. Trimming cost V 6 bases and J 2 bases; bases outside gene matches: 6. The CDR3 extends over 15 amino acids. The germline CDR1 and CDR2 sequences are LNHDA and SQIVND (reference sequence). CDR3 DNA sequence: TGTGCCAGTAGCCCAGCGGGACAGGGGAACTATGGCTACACCTTC. Encoded protein: CASSPAGQGNYGYTF.

There are many counts of this clonotype. The chain uses TRBV4-1 and TRBJ2-6; 7 positions match TRBD1. The germline V gene has CDR1 MGHRA and CDR2 YSYEKL. V dropped 0 bases and J dropped 0; count of bases not matched to a gene: 8. The CDR3 sequence is 19 residues long. The DNA for the CDR3 is TGCGCCAGCAGCCAAGATCGGGGACAGCGATACTCTGGGGCCAACGTCCTGACTTTC. It codes for CASSQDRGQRYSGANVLTF.

This clonotype was seen repeatedly, ten times or more. V gene TRBV27 combines with J gene TRBJ2-1; D remains ambiguous. Germline loops: CDR1 MNHEY, CDR2 SMNVEV (reference sequence). This CDR3 has 12 residues. V shed 6 bases and J shed 10 bases, with 13 bases lying between them. The DNA of the CDR3 is TGTGCCAGCAGCCTGCGAGGTGGCGAGCAGTTCTTC. This gives the protein CASSLRGGEQFF.

V usage is TRBV14 and J usage is TRBJ2-2, with D possibly being TRBD2 (6 bases). The CDR3 extends over 16 amino acids. CDR1 is SGHDN, CDR2 FVKESK, per germline. Between the trimmed V and J ends, which lost 2 bases and 5 bases, there was a span of 15 bases. The CDR3: CASSQWTGGETGELFF. In DNA form, the CDR3 reads TGTGCCAGCAGCCAATGGACCGGGGGAGAGACCGGGGAGCTGTTTTTT.

CDR3 sequence (DNA): TGTGCCAGCTCCTTTGGGACCCTTTTCTACGAGCAGTACTTC. Translated, it gives CASSFGTLFYEQYF. This chain connects TRBV2 to TRBJ2-7, with D possibly being TRBD1 or TRBD2 (5 bases each). The CDR3 sequence is 14 residues long. Germline CDR1 and CDR2: SNHLY and FYNNEI. The germline V and J ends were trimmed by 8 bases and 3 bases, with 17 bases remaining between them.

This clonotype was seen more than once but under ten times. The rearrangement joins TRBV20-1 to TRBJ2-7, with D unresolved. The CDR3 consists of 14 residues. Trimming took off 3 bases at V and 1 base at J, with 13 bases between the two ends. Per the germline V gene, CDR1 is DFQATT and CDR2 is SNEGSKA (reference sequence). The chain's CDR3 is CSASVGLGSYEQYF. CDR3 DNA sequence: TGCAGTGCTAGTGTGGGTCTTGGGTCCTACGAGCAGTACTTC.

This clonotype has only a few counts. The gene calls are TRBV19 and TRBJ2-3, with 9 bases lining up with TRBD1. Unmatched junction bases numbered 0, after V lost 3 bases and J lost 5 bases. The CDR3 is made up of 13 amino acids. The germline V gene encodes CDR1 LNHDA and CDR2 SQIVND (reference sequence). This CDR3 is CASSMDRGDTQYF. The CDR3, as DNA: TGTGCCAGTAGTATGGACAGGGGAGATACGCAGTATTTT.

At least ten counts were recorded for this clonotype. The chain joins TRBV14 to TRBJ2-1, with D perhaps TRBD2 (5 bases). CDR3 length: 15 residues. Between the trimmed V and J ends, which lost 4 bases and 0 bases, there was a span of 10 bases. Germline V gives CDR1 SGHDN, CDR2 FVKESK. Written as DNA, the CDR3 is TGTGCCAGCAGCCTCAGCGGAAGCTCCTACAATGAGCAGTTCTTC. It yields the protein CASSLSGSSYNEQFF. Combining the CDR3 with reference TRBV14 and TRBJ2-1 gives the whole variable domain EAGVTQFPSHSVIEKGQTVTLRCDPISGHDNLYWYRRVMGKEIKFLLHFVKESKQDESGMPNNRFLAERTGGTYSTLKVQPAELEDSGVYFCASSLSGSSYNEQFFGPGTRLTVL.

This clonotype has just a few counts. The chain uses TRBV11-1 and TRBJ2-1; TRBD2 matches 15 bases. The CDR3 has 17 residues. Germline V CDR1 and CDR2: SGHAT, FQDESV (reference sequence). The junction had 9 bases not matched to a gene; V was cut back by 5 bases and J by 7 bases. The CDR3 is CASSIPGLAGGRNEQFF. In DNA form, the CDR3 reads TGTGCCAGCAGCATACCGGGACTAGCGGGAGGTAGGAATGAGCAGTTCTTC.

This clonotype came up many times. The chain joins TRBV12-3 or TRBV12-4 to TRBJ1-6; 8 nucleotides agree with TRBD1. The CDR3 is 15 residues long. V was clipped by 5 bases and J by 4 bases; unmatched bases: 4. CDR3 sequence: CASSRGTGYNSPLHF. In nucleotides, the CDR3 is TGTGCCAGCAGTCGCGGGACAGGTTATAATTCACCCCTCCACTTT.

The V call is TRBV5-6, the J call TRBJ1-5, with D unresolved. The CDR3 covers 14 residues. The germline CDR1 and CDR2 sequences are SGHDT and YYEEEE. Trimming stripped 0 bases from V and 2 bases from J, with 6 bases between. CDR3 in amino acids: CASSLEAGNQPQHF. The CDR3 DNA reads TGTGCCAGCAGCTTGGAAGCGGGCAATCAGCCCCAGCATTTT. The full variable domain, with the rest looked up from reference TRBV5-6 and TRBJ1-5, is DAGVTQSPTHLIKTRGQQVTLRCSPKSGHDTVSWYQQALGQGPQFIFQYYEEEERQRGNFPDRFSGHQFPNYSSELNVNALLLGDSALYLCASSLEAGNQPQHFGDGTRLSIL.

This clonotype has more than one count but fewer than ten. The chain carries TRBV11-2 and TRBJ2-7, with D uncertain. The germline gives CDR1 SGHAT, CDR2 FQNNGV. Trimming removed 5 bases at V and 6 bases at J, with 11 bases between. The CDR3 length is 12 residues. DNA for the CDR3: TGTGCCAGCAGCCCCTTCTCCCCCGAGCAGTACTTC. Protein: CASSPFSPEQYF.

Only a few counts were recorded for this clonotype. The rearrangement uses TRBV6-5 and TRBJ1-6, with D maybe TRBD1 (5 bases). Germline assignment: CDR1 MNHEY and CDR2 SVGAGI. V was pared by 5 bases and J by 6 bases, with 14 bases between. The CDR3 spans 15 residues. The CDR3 DNA sequence: TGTGCCAGCAGTATTCGACTCAGGGCTAATTCACCCCTCCACTTT. This translates into CASSIRLRANSPLHF.

The rearrangement links TRBV5-1 to TRBJ2-5, with D maybe TRBD2 (6 bases). V was pared by 4 bases and J by 1 base, with 11 bases between. In germline, CDR1 is SGHRS, CDR2 YFSETQ. The CDR3 contains 14 residues. DNA for the CDR3: TGCGCCAGCAGCCGCATGGGGGGCCAAGAGACCCAGTACTTC. Amino acid sequence: CASSRMGGQETQYF.

The chain is built from TRBV6-6 and TRBJ1-6, with TRBD1 as a possible D gene (6 bases). The germline V gene has CDR1 MNHNY and CDR2 SVGAGI (reference sequence). V was clipped by 6 bases and J by 9 bases, with 21 bases between them. The CDR3 covers 16 residues. This CDR3 is CASRAQGFGAGSPLHF. The DNA of the CDR3 is TGTGCCAGCAGGGCACAGGGCTTTGGGGCGGGTTCACCCCTCCACTTT.

CDR3 region: CASSLRGLNQPQHF. In DNA form, the CDR3 reads TGTGCCAGCAGCTTACGGGGCCTCAATCAGCCCCAGCATTTT. The chain employs TRBV7-8 and TRBJ1-5, with D perhaps matching TRBD1 (5 bases). In germline, CDR1 is SGHVS, CDR2 FQNEAQ. The V end was cut by 2 bases, the J end by 3 bases, with 8 bases between. The CDR3 extends over 14 amino acids.

The chain links TRBV19 to TRBJ2-1, with D tentatively TRBD2 (6 bases). The CDR3 extends over 16 amino acids. CDR1 is LNHDA, CDR2 SQIVND, per germline (reference sequence). Trimming took 4 bases from V and 0 from J, leaving 13 bases between them. CDR3 sequence reads: CASSTPGALSYNEQFF. CDR3 sequence (DNA): TGTGCCAGTAGTACCCCGGGAGCGCTCTCCTACAATGAGCAGTTCTTC.